Listed below are T cell receptor beta chains from one sample, sequenced in a study of T cell changes during pregnancy in multiple sclerosis. Sequencing was performed with immunoSEQ multiplex PCR; in TCRdb, only in-frame clones are kept and a portion is missing. This sample has roughly 40,000 clones; around 94% occur once, and the top ten carry 1.5% to 2%. Sequencing was performed on peripheral blood, taken in the third trimester of pregnancy. These receptors were taken from a female donor with multiple sclerosis, enrolled in a pregnancy study. CDR3s include the opening cysteine and the closing phenylalanine or tryptophan. The D gene is left open where the match is weak.

V gene: TRBV29-1
D gene: TRBD2
CDR3 protein: CSVTSGSRTDTQYF

V gene: TRBV18
D gene: TRBD1
CDR3 protein: CASSPQGARETQYF

V gene: TRBV29-1
D gene: TRBD1
CDR3 protein: CSVERGTGDNEQFF

V gene: TRBV13
D gene: NA
CDR3 protein: CASSLDVTTDTQYF

V gene: TRBV5-1
D gene: NA
CDR3 protein: CASSLAAGPTYEQYF

V gene: TRBV7-3
D gene: NA
CDR3 protein: CASSLSTGTRSVGELFF

V gene: TRBV28
D gene: TRBD2
CDR3 protein: CASSPRGGGTQYF

V gene: TRBV11-2
D gene: TRBD2
CDR3 protein: CASSRTSSFESYEQYF

V gene: TRBV28
D gene: TRBD1
CDR3 protein: CASSSGQGFYTF

V gene: TRBV7-2
D gene: TRBD1
CDR3 protein: CASSLAIGTDRANGYTF

V gene: TRBV6-1
D gene: NA
CDR3 protein: CASSVNAESYEQYF

V gene: TRBV19
D gene: TRBD2
CDR3 protein: CATRGGGATGELFF

V gene: TRBV11-2
D gene: NA
CDR3 protein: CASSLDPTVQETQYF

V gene: TRBV13
D gene: TRBD2
CDR3 protein: CASSSLSGGGIEQFF

V gene: TRBV30
D gene: NA
CDR3 protein: CALFGENYGYTF

V gene: TRBV28
D gene: NA
CDR3 protein: CASSLGSSRLSEQFF

V gene: TRBV7-2
D gene: NA
CDR3 protein: CASSGDKTYEQYF

V gene: TRBV9
D gene: TRBD2
CDR3 protein: CASSFSGTTYNEQFF

V gene: TRBV6-6
D gene: NA
CDR3 protein: CASSYKGVPYEQYF

V gene: TRBV4-3
D gene: NA
CDR3 protein: CASSQDRQRANYGYTF

V gene: TRBV2
D gene: TRBD1
CDR3 protein: CASSQTGTEAFF

V gene: TRBV28
D gene: NA
CDR3 protein: CASSLGLTNEKLFF

V gene: TRBV25-1
D gene: TRBD1
CDR3 protein: CASSENRGAYNSPLHF

V gene: TRBV7-8
D gene: TRBD1
CDR3 protein: CASRLGQGSNTEAFF

V gene: TRBV7-8
D gene: TRBD1
CDR3 protein: CASSLGGDRYQPQHF

V gene: TRBV5-4
D gene: TRBD1
CDR3 protein: CASSLGQGRPEAFF

V gene: TRBV4-3
D gene: NA
CDR3 protein: CASSAGIQETQYF

V gene: TRBV27
D gene: NA
CDR3 protein: CASSVAGYEQYF

V gene: TRBV6-5
D gene: TRBD1
CDR3 protein: CASSYGQGLGTQYF

V gene: TRBV18
D gene: TRBD1
CDR3 protein: CASSPGTESTDTQYF

V gene: TRBV27
D gene: NA
CDR3 protein: CASSSPIARQTNEQFF

V gene: TRBV11-3
D gene: TRBD1
CDR3 protein: CASGSNRGNEQFF

V gene: TRBV11-3
D gene: NA
CDR3 protein: CASSSYLSGRGLNF

V gene: TRBV5-1
D gene: NA
CDR3 protein: CASSNRGEAGNTIYF

V gene: TRBV30
D gene: TRBD2
CDR3 protein: CAWSGAIAGGPGNEQFF

V gene: TRBV18
D gene: NA
CDR3 protein: CASSPARVEAFF

V gene: TRBV27
D gene: TRBD2
CDR3 protein: CASSLRGLGTYNEQFF

V gene: TRBV28
D gene: NA
CDR3 protein: CASSFRSPGNTIYF

V gene: TRBV6-1
D gene: TRBD1
CDR3 protein: CASSGTENYGYTF

V gene: TRBV18
D gene: TRBD2
CDR3 protein: CASSPSGASGSRYEQYF

V gene: TRBV7-2
D gene: NA
CDR3 protein: CASSLMANTEAFF

V gene: TRBV30
D gene: NA
CDR3 protein: CAWSGGSSGNTIYF

V gene: TRBV7-2
D gene: NA
CDR3 protein: CASSLGGRGETQYF

V gene: TRBV27
D gene: TRBD1
CDR3 protein: CASSSSLGQRAYEQYF

V gene: TRBV28
D gene: NA
CDR3 protein: CASSLAGLPGGYTF

V gene: TRBV18
D gene: TRBD1
CDR3 protein: CASSLGQGARGYTF

V gene: TRBV5-1
D gene: TRBD2
CDR3 protein: CASSPGLREGRKTQYF

V gene: TRBV21-1
D gene: NA
CDR3 protein: CASSKVSDEQFF

V gene: TRBV19
D gene: TRBD1
CDR3 protein: CASSTTGGRGYGYTF

V gene: TRBV4-2
D gene: TRBD2
CDR3 protein: CASSQDSGSHSNTGELFF

V gene: TRBV7-9
D gene: NA
CDR3 protein: CASSPPGDQPQHF